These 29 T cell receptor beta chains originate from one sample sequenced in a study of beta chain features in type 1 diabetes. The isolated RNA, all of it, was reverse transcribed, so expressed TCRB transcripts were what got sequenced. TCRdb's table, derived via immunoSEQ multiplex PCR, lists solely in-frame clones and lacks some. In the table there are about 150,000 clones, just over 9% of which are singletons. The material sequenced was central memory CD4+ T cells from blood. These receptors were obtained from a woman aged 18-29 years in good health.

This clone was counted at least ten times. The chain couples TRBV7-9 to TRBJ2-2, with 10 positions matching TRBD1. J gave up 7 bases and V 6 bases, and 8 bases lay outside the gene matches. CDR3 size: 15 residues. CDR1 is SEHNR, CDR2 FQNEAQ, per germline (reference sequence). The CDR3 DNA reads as TGTGCCAGCAGGCCCCCGGGACAGGGGAACGGGGAGCTGTTTTTT. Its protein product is CASRPPGQGNGELFF.

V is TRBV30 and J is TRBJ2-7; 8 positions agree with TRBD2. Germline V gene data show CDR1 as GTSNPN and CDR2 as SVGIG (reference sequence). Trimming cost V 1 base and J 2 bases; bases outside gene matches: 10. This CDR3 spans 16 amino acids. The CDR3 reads CAWSGGSGRGTYEQYF. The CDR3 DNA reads TGTGCCTGGAGTGGAGGGTCCGGGAGGGGAACCTACGAGCAGTACTTC.

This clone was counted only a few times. CDR3 residues: CASSPDSSLGPQHF. In nucleotides, the CDR3 is TGTGCCAGCTCACCGGACAGTTCCTTGGGGCCCCAGCATTTT. V is TRBV18 and J is TRBJ1-5; D perhaps matches TRBD1 (6 bases). This CDR3 comprises 14 residues. The germline CDR1 and CDR2 sequences are KGHSH and LQKENI. The germline V and J ends were trimmed by 3 bases and 9 bases, with 15 bases remaining between them.

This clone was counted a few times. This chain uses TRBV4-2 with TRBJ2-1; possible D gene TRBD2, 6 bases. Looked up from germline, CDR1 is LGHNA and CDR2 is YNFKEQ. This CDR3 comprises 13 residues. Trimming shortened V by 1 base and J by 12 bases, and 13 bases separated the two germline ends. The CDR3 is CASSQGRRDSQFF. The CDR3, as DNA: TGTGCCAGCAGCCAAGGCCGCCGGGACTCGCAGTTCTTC.

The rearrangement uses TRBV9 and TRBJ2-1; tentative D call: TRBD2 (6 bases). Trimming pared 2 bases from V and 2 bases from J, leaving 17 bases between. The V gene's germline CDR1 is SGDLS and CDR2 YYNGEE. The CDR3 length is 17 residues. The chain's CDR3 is CASSVTTGVGTYNEQFF. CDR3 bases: TGTGCCAGCAGCGTCACGACGGGGGTCGGAACCTACAATGAGCAGTTCTTC.

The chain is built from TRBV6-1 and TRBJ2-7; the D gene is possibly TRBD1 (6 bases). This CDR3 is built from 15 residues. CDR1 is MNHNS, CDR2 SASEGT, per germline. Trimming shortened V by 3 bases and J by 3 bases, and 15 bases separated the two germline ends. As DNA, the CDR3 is TGTGCCAGCAGTGAGCCCGGGACAATGGTCTACGAGCAGTACTTC. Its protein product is CASSEPGTMVYEQYF.

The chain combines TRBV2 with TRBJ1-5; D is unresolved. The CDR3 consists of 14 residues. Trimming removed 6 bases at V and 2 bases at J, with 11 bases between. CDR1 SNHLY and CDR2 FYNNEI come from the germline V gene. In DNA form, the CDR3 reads TGTGCCAGCAGCCCTGAGAGGGGCAATCAGCCCCAGCATTTT. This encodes CASSPERGNQPQHF.

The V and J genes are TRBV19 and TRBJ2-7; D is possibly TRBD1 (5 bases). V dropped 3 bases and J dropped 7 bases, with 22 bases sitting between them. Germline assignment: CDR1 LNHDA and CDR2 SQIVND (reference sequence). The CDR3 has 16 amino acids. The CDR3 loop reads CASSIVAGNSLREQYF. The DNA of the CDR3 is TGTGCCAGTAGTATTGTGGCAGGGAATTCACTACGAGAGCAGTACTTC.

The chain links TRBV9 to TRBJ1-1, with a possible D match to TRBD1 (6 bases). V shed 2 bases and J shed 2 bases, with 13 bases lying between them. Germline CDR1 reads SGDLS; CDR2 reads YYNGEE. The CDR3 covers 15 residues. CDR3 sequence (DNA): TGTGCCAGCAGCGTCATGGACAGTGGAAACACTGAAGCTTTCTTT. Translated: CASSVMDSGNTEAFF.

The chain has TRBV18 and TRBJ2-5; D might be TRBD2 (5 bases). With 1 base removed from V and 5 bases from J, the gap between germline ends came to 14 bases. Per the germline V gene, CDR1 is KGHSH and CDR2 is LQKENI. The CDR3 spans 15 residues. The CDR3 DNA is TGTGCCAGCTCACCACAGGGAGTCCCGACGGAGACCCAGTACTTC. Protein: CASSPQGVPTETQYF.

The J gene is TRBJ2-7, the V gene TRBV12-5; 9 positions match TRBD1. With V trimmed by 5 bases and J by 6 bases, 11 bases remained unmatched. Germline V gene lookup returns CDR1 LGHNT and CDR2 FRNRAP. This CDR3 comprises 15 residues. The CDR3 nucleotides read TGTGCTAGTGGTCGCTCGGGACAGGGACCAGGCGAGCAGTACTTC. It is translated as CASGRSGQGPGEQYF.

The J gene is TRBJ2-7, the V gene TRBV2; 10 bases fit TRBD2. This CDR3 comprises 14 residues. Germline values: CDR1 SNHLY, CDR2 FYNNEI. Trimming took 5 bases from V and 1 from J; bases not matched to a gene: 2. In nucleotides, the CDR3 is TGTGCCAGCAGTCTTAGCGGGGGGTCCTACGAGCAGTACTTC. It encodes CASSLSGGSYEQYF.

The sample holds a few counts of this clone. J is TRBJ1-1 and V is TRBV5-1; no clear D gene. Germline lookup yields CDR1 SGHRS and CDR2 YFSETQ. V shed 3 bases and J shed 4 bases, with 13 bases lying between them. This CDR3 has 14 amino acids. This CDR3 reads CASSSILEGTEAFF. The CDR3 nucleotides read TGCGCCAGCAGCTCAATCCTTGAGGGCACTGAAGCTTTCTTT.

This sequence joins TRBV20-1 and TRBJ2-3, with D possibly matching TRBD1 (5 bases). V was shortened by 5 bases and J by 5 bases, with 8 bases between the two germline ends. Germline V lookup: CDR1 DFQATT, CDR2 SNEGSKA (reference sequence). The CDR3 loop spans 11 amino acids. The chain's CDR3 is CSAFRVDTQYF. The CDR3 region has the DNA TGCAGTGCTTTCAGGGTAGATACGCAGTATTTT.

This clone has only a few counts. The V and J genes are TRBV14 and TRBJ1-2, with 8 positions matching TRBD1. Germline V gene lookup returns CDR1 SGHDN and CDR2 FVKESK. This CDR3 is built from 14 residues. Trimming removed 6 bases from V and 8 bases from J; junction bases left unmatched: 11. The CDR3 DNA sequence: TGTGCCAGCAGTCGCTTGACAGGGGTCGGGGGCTACACCTTC. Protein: CASSRLTGVGGYTF.

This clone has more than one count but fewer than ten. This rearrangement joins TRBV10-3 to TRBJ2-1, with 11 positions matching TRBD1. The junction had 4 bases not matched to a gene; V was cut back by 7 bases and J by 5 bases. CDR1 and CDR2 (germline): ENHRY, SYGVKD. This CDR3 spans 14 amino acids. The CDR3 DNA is TGTGCCATCACGGGACAGGGGGGGAACAATGAGCAGTTCTTC. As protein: CAITGQGGNNEQFF.

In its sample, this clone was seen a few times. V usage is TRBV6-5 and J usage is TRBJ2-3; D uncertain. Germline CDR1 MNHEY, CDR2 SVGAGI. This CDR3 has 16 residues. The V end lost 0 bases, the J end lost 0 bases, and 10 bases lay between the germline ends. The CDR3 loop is CASSYSTSPSTDTQYF. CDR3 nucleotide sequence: TGTGCCAGCAGTTACTCGACATCCCCTAGCACAGATACGCAGTATTTT.

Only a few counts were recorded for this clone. CDR3 nucleotides: TGTGCCAGCAGCGCGCAGGGTCCGAGACTGAACACTGAAGCTTTCTTT. It specifies CASSAQGPRLNTEAFF. The chain recombines TRBV7-2 with TRBJ1-1, with D tentatively TRBD1 (5 bases). Trimming left V 5 bases short and J 0 bases short, with 16 bases between. Looked up from germline, CDR1 is SGHTA and CDR2 is FQGNSA. The CDR3 covers 16 residues.

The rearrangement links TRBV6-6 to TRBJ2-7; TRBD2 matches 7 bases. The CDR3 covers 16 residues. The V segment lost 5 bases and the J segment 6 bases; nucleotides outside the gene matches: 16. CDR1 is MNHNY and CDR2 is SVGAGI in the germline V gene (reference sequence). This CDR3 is CASSTPLAGISTEQYF. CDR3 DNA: TGTGCCAGCAGTACCCCTTTAGCGGGCATATCGACCGAGCAGTACTTC.

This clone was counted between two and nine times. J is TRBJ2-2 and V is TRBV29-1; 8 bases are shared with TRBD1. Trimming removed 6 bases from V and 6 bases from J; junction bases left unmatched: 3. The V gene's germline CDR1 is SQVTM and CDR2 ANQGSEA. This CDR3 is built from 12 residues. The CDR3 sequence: CSVEQGAGELFF. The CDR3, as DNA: TGCAGCGTCGAACAGGGGGCCGGGGAGCTGTTTTTT.

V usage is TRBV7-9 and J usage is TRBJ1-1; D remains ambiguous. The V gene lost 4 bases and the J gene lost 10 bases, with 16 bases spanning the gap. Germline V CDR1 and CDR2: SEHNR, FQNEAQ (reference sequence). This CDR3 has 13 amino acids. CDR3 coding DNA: TGTGCCAGCAGCTGGGCTACCTCCCCCGTAGCTTTCTTT. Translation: CASSWATSPVAFF.

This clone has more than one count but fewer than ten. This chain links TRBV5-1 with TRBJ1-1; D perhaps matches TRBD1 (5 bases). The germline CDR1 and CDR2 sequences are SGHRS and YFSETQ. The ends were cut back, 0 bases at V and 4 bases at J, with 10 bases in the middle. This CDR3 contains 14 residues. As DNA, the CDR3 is TGCGCCAGCAGCTTGGCGTCCAGGGTCACTGAAGCTTTCTTT. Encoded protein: CASSLASRVTEAFF.

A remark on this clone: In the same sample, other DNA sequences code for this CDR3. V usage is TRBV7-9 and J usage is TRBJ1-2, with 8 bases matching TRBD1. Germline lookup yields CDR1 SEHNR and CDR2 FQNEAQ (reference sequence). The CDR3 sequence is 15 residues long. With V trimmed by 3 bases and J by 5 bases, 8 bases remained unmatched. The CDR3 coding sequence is TGTGCCAGCAGCTTCCAGGGGGCGGGGGAGTATGGCTACACCTTC. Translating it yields CASSFQGAGEYGYTF. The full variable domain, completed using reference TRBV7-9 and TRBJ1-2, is DTGVSQNPRHKITKRGQNVTFRCDPISEHNRLYWYRQTLGQGPEFLTYFQNEAQLEKSRLLSDRFSAERPKGSFSTLEIQRTEQGDSAMYLCASSFQGAGEYGYTFGSGTRLTVV.

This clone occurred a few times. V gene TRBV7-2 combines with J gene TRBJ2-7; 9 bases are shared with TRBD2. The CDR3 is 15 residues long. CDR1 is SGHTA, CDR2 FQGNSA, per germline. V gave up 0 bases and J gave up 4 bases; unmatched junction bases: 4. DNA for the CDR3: TGTGCCAGCAGCTTAGCTAGCGGGAGAGGATACGAGCAGTACTTC. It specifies CASSLASGRGYEQYF.

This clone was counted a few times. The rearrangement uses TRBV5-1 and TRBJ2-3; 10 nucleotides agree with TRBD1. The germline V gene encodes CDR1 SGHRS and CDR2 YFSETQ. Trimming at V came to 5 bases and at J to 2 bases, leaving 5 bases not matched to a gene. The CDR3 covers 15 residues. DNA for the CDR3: TGCGCCAGCAGGGGACAGGGGATCCCCACAGATACGCAGTATTTT. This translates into CASRGQGIPTDTQYF.

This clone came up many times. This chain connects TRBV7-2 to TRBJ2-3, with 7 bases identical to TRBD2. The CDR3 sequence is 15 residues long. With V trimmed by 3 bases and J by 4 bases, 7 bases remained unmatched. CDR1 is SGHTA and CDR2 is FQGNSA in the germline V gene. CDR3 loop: CASSFISSGSDTQYF. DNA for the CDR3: TGTGCCAGCAGCTTTATTTCTAGCGGCTCAGATACGCAGTATTTT.

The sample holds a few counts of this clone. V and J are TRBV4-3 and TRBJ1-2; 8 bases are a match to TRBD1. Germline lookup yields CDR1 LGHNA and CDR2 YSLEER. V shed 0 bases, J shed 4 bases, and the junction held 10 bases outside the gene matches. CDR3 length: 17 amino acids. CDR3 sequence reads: CASSQDWGQAGGYGYTF. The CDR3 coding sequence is TGCGCCAGCAGCCAAGATTGGGGACAGGCTGGGGGCTATGGCTACACCTTC.

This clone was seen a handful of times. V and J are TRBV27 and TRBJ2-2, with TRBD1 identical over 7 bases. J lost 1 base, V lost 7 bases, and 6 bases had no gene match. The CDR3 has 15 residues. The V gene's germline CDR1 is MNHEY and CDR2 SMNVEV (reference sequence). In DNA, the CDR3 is TGTGCCAGCACCCGACAGGGAATGAACACCGGGGAGCTGTTTTTT. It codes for CASTRQGMNTGELFF.

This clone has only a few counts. CDR3 protein: CASSFRDRDNSPLHF. The DNA for the CDR3 is TGTGCCAGCAGTTTCCGGGACAGGGATAATTCACCCCTCCACTTT. This chain links TRBV6-5 with TRBJ1-6; TRBD1 matches 9 bases. The CDR3 loop spans 15 amino acids. Germline V CDR1 and CDR2: MNHEY, SVGAGI. Losses at the gene ends were 4 bases for V and 5 bases for J; bases not matched to a gene: 3.